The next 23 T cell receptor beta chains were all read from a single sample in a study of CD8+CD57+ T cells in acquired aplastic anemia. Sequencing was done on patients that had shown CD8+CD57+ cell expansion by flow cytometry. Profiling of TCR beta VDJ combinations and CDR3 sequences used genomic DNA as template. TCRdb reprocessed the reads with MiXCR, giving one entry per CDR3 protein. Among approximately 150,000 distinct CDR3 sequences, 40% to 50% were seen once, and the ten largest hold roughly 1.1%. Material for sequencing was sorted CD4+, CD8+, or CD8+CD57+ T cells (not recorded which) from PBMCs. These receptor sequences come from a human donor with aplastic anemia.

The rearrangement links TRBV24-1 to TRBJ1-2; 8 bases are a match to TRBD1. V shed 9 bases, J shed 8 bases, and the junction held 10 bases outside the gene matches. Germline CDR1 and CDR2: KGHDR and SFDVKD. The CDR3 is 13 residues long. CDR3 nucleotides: TGTGCCACCTCACAGGGGGGAAGCGGGGGCTACACCTTC. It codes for CATSQGGSGGYTF.

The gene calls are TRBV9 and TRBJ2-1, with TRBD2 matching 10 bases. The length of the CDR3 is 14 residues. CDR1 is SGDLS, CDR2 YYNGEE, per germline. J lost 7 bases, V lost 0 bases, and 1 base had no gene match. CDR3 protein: CASSVVAGGNEQFF. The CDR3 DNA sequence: TGTGCCAGCAGCGTAGTAGCGGGGGGAAATGAGCAGTTCTTC.

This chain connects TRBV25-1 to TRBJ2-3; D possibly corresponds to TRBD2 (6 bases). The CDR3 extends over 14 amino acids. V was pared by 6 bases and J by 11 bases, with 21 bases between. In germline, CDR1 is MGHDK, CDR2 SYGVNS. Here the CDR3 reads CASSLGGRNNEQYF. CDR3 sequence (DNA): TGTGCCAGCAGCTTAGGAGGGCGCAACAATGAGCAGTATTTT.

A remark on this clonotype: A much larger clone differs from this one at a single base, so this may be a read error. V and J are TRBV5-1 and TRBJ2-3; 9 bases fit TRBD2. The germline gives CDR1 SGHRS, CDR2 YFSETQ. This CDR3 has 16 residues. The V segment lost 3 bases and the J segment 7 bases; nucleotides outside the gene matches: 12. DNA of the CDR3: TGCGCCAGCAGCTCGATAGCGGGGGTCGCGATGAATACGCAGTATTTT. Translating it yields CASSSIAGVAMNTQYF.

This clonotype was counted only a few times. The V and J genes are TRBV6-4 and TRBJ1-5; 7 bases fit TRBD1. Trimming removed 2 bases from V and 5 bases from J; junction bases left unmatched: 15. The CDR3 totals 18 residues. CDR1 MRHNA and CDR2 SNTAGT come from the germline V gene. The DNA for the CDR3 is TGTGCCAGCAGTGACCGGGACAGAAGGAATCCCTATTATCAGCCCCAGCATTTT. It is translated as CASSDRDRRNPYYQPQHF.

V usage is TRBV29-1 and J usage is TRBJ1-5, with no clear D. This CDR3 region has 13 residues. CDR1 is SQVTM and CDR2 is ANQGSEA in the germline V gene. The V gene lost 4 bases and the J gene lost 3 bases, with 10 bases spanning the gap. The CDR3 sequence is CSVAGALNQPQHF. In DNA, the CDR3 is TGCAGCGTTGCCGGAGCGCTCAATCAGCCCCAGCATTTT.

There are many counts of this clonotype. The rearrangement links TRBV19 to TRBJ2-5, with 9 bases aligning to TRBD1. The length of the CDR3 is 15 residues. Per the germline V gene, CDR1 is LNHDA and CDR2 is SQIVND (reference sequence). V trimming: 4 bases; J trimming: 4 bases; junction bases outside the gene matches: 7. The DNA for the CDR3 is TGTGCCAGTAGTACCGTAACAGGGGGCACAGAGACCCAGTACTTC. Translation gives CASSTVTGGTETQYF. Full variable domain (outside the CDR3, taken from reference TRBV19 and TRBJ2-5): DGGITQSPKYLFRKEGQNVTLSCEQNLNHDAMYWYRQDPGQGLRLIYYSQIVNDFQKGDIAEGYSVSREKKESFPLTVTSAQKNPTAFYLCASSTVTGGTETQYFGPGTRLLVL.

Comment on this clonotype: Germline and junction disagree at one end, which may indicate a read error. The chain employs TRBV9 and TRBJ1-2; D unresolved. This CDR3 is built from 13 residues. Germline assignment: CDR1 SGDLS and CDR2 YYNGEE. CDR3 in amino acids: CASSVEGSYGHTF. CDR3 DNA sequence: TGTGCCAGCAGCGTAGAAGGGAGCTATGGCCACACCTTC.

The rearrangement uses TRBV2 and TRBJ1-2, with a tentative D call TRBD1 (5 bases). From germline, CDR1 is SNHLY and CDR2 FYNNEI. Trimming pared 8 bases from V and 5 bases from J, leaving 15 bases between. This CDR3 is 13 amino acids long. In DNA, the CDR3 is TGTGCCAGCGCAAATCAGGGAAGGTATGGCTACACCTTC. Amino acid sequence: CASANQGRYGYTF.

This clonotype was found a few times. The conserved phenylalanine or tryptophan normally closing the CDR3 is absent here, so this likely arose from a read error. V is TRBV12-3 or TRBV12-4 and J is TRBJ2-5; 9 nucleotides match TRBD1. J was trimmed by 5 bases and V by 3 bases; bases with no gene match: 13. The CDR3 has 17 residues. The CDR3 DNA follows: TGTGCCAGCAGTTTCGGCGGGACAGGGTACTCCTGGGAGACCCAGTACCTC. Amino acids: CASSFGGTGYSWETQYL.

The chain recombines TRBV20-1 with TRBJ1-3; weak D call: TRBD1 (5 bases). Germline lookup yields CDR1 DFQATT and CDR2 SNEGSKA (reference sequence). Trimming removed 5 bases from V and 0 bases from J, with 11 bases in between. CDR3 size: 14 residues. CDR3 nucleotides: TGCAGTGCTTCAGACAGCACCTCTGGAAACACCATATATTTT. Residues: CSASDSTSGNTIYF.

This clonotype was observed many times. CDR3 nucleotide sequence: TGCGCCAGCAGCCCGAGGGACAACAGGGAGCTGTTTTTT. It codes for CASSPRDNRELFF. The chain is built from TRBV5-1 and TRBJ2-2; D possibly corresponds to TRBD1 (6 bases). V was pared by 4 bases and J by 9 bases, with 13 bases between. The CDR3 length is 13 residues. The V gene's germline CDR1 is SGHRS and CDR2 YFSETQ. Together with reference TRBV5-1 and TRBJ2-2, the CDR3 gives the full variable domain: KAGVTQTPRYLIKTRGQQVTLSCSPISGHRSVSWYQQTPGQGLQFLFEYFSETQRNKGNFPGRFSGRQFSNSRSEMNVSTLELGDSALYLCASSPRDNRELFFGEGSRLTVL.

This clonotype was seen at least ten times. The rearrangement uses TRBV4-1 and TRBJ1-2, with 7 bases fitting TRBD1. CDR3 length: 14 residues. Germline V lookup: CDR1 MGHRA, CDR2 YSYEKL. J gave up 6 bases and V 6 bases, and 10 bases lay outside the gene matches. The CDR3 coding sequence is TGCGCCAGCAGTCATCGAGACAGGGAACATGGCTACACCTTC. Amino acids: CASSHRDREHGYTF.

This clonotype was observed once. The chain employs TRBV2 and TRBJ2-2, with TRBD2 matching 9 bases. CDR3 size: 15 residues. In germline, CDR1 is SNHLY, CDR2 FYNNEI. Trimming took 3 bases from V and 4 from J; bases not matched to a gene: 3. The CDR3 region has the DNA TGTGCCAGCAGTGATGCGGGGGGGCGCACCGGGGAGCTGTTTTTT. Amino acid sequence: CASSDAGGRTGELFF.

The CDR3 nucleotides are TGTGCCAGCAGCTGGGGGCGGGGACTAGCCTATGGCTACACCTTC. This gives the protein CASSWGRGLAYGYTF. The chain recombines TRBV5-4 with TRBJ1-2, with D tentatively TRBD1 (6 bases). The CDR3 length is 15 residues. V was cut by 3 bases and J by 4 bases, with 16 bases left in between. Germline V gene sequence: CDR1 SGHNT, CDR2 YYREEE (reference sequence).

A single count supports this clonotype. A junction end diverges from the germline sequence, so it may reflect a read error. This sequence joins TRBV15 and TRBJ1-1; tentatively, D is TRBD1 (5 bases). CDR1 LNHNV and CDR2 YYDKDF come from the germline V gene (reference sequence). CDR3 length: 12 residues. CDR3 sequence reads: CAASRERGVAFF. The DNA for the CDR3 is TGTGCCGCCAGCAGAGAGAGGGGAGTAGCTTTCTTT.

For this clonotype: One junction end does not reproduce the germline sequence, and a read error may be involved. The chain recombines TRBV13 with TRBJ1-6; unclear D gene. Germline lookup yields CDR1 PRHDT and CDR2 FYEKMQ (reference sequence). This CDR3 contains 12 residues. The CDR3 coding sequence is TGTGCCAGCAGCTCCGATAATTCACCCCTCCACTTT. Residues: CASSSDNSPLHF.

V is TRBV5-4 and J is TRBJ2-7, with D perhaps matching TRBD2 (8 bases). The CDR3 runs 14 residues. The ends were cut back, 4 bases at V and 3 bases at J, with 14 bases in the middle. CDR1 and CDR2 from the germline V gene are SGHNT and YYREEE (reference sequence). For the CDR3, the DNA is TGTGCCAGCAGCCGGGAGGGACAGTACTACGAGCAGTACTTC. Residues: CASSREGQYYEQYF.

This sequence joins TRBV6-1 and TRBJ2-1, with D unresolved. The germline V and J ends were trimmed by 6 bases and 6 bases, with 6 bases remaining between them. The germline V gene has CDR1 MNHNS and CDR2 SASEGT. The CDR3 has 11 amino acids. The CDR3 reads CASSSRNEQFF. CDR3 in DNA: TGTGCCAGCAGCAGTCGCAATGAGCAGTTCTTC.

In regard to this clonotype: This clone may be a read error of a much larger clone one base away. The CDR3 DNA is TGTGCCAGCAGTTACTCCCAGGGGAAGACCCAGTACTTC. This sequence encodes CASSYSQGKTQYF. The chain links TRBV10-3 to TRBJ2-5; perhaps TRBD1 as D (6 bases). The CDR3 is made up of 13 amino acids. From germline, CDR1 is ENHRY and CDR2 SYGVKD.

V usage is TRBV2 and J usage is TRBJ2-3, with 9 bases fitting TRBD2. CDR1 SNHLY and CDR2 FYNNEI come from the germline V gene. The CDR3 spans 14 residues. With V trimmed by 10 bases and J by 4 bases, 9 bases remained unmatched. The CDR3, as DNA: TGTGCCACGACCGGCGGGAGGGTGTCAGATACGCAGTATTTT. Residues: CATTGGRVSDTQYF.

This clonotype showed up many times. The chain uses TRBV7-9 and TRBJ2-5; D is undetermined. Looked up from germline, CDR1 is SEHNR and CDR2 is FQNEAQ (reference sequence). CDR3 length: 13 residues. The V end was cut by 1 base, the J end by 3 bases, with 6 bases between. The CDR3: CASSLGSKETQYF. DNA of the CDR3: TGTGCCAGCAGCTTAGGGTCGAAAGAGACCCAGTACTTC.

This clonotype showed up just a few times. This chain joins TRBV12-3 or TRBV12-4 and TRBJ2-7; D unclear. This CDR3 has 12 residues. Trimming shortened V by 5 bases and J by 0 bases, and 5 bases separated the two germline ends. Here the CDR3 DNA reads TGTGCCAGCAGTGTGAGCTCCTACGAGCAGTACTTC. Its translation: CASSVSSYEQYF.